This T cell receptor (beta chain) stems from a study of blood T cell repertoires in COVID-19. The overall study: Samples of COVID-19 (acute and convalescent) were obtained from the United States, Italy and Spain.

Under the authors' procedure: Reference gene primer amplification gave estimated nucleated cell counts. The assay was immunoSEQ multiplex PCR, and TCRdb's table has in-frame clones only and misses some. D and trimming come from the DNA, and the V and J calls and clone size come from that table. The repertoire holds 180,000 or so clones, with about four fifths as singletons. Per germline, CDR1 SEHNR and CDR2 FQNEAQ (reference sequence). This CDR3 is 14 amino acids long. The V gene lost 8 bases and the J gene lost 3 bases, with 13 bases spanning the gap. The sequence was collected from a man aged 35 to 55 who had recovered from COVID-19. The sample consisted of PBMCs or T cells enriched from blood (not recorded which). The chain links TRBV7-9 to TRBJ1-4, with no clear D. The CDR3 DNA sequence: TGTGCCAGCGGCCGTGGAGGGTCTAATGAAAAACTGTTTTTT. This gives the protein CASGRGGSNEKLFF.